The clone carrying this TCR beta chain was counted a single time. Its antigen is currently unknown. One end of the junction fails to match germline, which may point to a read error. Unsorted bulk tissue of about 18-32 mg yielded co-extracted RNA and DNA. Every tumor sample had over 80% viable tumor cells. A constant-region primer primed TCR beta cDNA synthesis from about 550 ng of total RNA. Slightly modified ARM-PCR, run as three nested multiplex PCR rounds, produced the TCR beta libraries. Researchers ran the first two PCR rounds for roughly 10 cycles each with TRBV1-TRBV30 forward primers and a C-beta reverse primer. TCRdb passed the multiplex PCR reads through MiXCR, listing each CDR3 protein once. The repertoire holds 84,000 or so distinct CDR3 sequences, with about three quarters as singletons. CDR3 length: 16 residues. CDR1 is LGHNA, CDR2 YNFKEQ, per germline. The sample comes from a study of tumor-infiltrating lymphocytes in primary liver carcinoma. The overall study: Yields of productive TCRbeta reads ranged from roughly 3.5 to 7.5 million per sample and were similar across tissue types.

General study findings and limits: Blood fell significantly below tumors in its top-250-clone fraction (p = 0.039).

The sample consisted of liver tumor tissue from sampling region 1. This sample's subset: tumor region T1, superior pole. The V call is TRBV4-2, the J call TRBJ2-7, with D perhaps matching TRBD2 (6 bases). This clonotype was sampled from a man aged 35-49 years with primary liver carcinoma and hepatitis B virus infection. The CDR3 coding sequence is TGTACCAGCAGCCAAGTCTCTAACGGGAGCTCCTACGAGCAGTATTTC. Its translation: CTSSQVSNGSSYEQYF.